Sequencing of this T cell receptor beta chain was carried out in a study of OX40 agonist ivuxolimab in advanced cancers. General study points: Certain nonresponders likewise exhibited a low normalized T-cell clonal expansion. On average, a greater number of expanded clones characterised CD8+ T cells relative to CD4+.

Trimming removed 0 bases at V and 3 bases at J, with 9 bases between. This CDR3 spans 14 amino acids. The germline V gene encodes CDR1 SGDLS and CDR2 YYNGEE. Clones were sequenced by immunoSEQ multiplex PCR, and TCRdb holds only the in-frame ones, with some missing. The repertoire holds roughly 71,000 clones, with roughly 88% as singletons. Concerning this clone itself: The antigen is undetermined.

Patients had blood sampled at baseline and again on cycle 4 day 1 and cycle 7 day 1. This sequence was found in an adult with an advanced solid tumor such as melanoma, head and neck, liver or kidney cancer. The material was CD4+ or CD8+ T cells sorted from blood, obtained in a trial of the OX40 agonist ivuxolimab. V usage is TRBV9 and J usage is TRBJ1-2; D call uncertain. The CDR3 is CASSVASADYGYTF. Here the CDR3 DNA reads TGTGCCAGCAGCGTAGCGTCAGCTGACTATGGCTACACCTTC. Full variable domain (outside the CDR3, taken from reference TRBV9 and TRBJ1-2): DSGVTQTPKHLITATGQRVTLRCSPRSGDLSVYWYQQSLDQGLQFLIQYYNGEERAKGNILERFSAQQFPDLHSELNLSSLELGDSALYFCASSVASADYGYTFGSGTRLTVV.